The rows below give T cell receptor beta chains drawn from one sample of a study of patients and donors after allogeneic stem cell transplantation. TCRdb redid the calling of the RT-PCR reads with MiXCR, one entry per CDR3 protein. The table includes about 410,000 distinct CDR3 sequences, approximately 16% detected once. Material: blood, either unsorted or a sorted T cell fraction (not recorded which). These receptors were obtained from a human donor who was either an allogeneic HSCT recipient or a stem cell or donor lymphocyte infusion donor (not recorded which). It is not recorded whose cells these are; they may come from a transplant donor. CDR3s include the opening cysteine and the closing phenylalanine or tryptophan. The order of the fields is J gene, clone size, CDR3 length, V gene, D gene, CDR3 protein, CDR3 DNA. D genes are given only for firm matches. Clone size is not always given. Where it is, it says once, few, many or a class for expanded clones.

>TRBJ2-5|.|16|TRBV7-6|TRBD1
CASSLGPTGGRETQYF
TGTGCCAGCAGCTTAGGACCAACAGGGGGCAGGGAGACCCAGTACTTC
>TRBJ2-3|.|16|TRBV27|.
CASRKPGLTSTDTQYF
TGTGCCAGCAGGAAACCGGGACTGACTAGCACAGATACGCAGTATTTT
>TRBJ2-5|.|13|TRBV3-1|TRBD2
CASSQILAKTQYF
TGTGCCAGCAGCCAGATACTAGCGAAGACCCAGTACTTC
>TRBJ2-1|many|13|TRBV7-3|.
CASSRDLRNEQFF
TGTGCCAGCAGCAGGGACCTTAGGAATGAGCAGTTCTTC
>TRBJ2-1|.|16|TRBV24-1|.
CATSDPGSPAIDEQFF
TGTGCCACCAGTGATCCGGGGTCGCCCGCCATCGATGAGCAGTTCTTC
>TRBJ2-3|.|14|TRBV11-3|.
CASSLMVSTDTQYF
TGTGCCAGCAGCTTAATGGTTTCCACAGATACGCAGTATTTT
>TRBJ1-2|.|16|TRBV25-1|.
CASSGRTVKNYYGYTF
TGTGCCAGCAGCGGAAGGACAGTCAAGAACTACTATGGCTACACCTTC
>TRBJ1-1|few|13|TRBV20-1|.
CSARQDLNTEAFF
TGCAGTGCACGACAGGACCTGAACACTGAAGCTTTCTTT
>TRBJ2-1|.|16|TRBV6-4|.
CASSDSGGPSYNEQFF
TGTGCCAGCAGTGACTCGGGGGGGCCATCTTACAATGAGCAGTTCTTC
>TRBJ1-2|few|13|TRBV20-1|TRBD1
CSAPDGTGNGYTF
TGCAGTGCTCCAGACGGGACAGGGAATGGCTACACCTTC
>TRBJ2-2|few|15|TRBV25-1|TRBD1
CASSPGQGLSGELFF
TGTGCCAGCAGCCCGGGACAGGGACTCTCCGGGGAGCTGTTTTTT
>TRBJ1-1|.|13|TRBV24-1|.
CTTSDSGQTEAFF
TGTACCACCAGTGATTCCGGGCAAACTGAAGCTTTCTTT
>TRBJ2-5|.|11|TRBV5-1|.
CARSGEETQYF
TGCGCCAGGTCAGGGGAAGAGACCCAGTACTTC
>TRBJ1-1|.|15|TRBV4-2|TRBD1
CASSQPDRVTTEAFF
TGTGCCAGCAGCCAACCAGACAGGGTGACCACTGAAGCTTTCTTT
>TRBJ2-1|.|12|TRBV7-3|.
CASSSEHNEQFF
TGTGCCAGCAGCTCGGAGCACAATGAGCAGTTCTTC
>TRBJ2-3|.|14|TRBV24-1|TRBD1
CATRDRGETDTQYF
TGTGCCACCCGGGACAGGGGAGAAACAGATACGCAGTATTTT
>TRBJ2-1|many|15|TRBV4-2|.
CASSQLGAPNNEQFF
TGTGCCAGCAGCCAGTTGGGGGCACCCAACAATGAGCAGTTCTTC
>TRBJ2-1|few|17|TRBV7-8|.
CASSFGSWTNSYNEQFF
TGTGCCAGCAGCTTTGGCAGTTGGACAAACTCCTACAATGAGCAGTTCTTC
>TRBJ2-7|few|13|TRBV20-1|.
CSARGRRSYEQYF
TGCAGTGCTAGAGGGAGGAGAAGCTACGAGCAGTACTTC
>TRBJ2-1|many|14|TRBV12-3/TRBV12-4|.
CASKSTPSEDEQFF
TGTGCCAGCAAGTCGACCCCGTCCGAGGATGAGCAGTTCTTC
>TRBJ2-7|.|14|TRBV20-1|.
CSARDFRSSYEQYF
TGCAGTGCTAGAGATTTCCGGAGCTCCTACGAGCAGTACTTC
>TRBJ1-2|many|13|TRBV5-1|.
CASSLGSGFGYTF
TGCGCCAGCAGCTTGGGATCTGGGTTTGGCTACACCTTC
>TRBJ2-3|.|18|TRBV12-3/TRBV12-4|TRBD2
CASSSWRREGLYTDTQYF
TGTGCCAGCAGTTCCTGGCGGCGGGAGGGCCTTTATACAGATACGCAGTATTTT
>TRBJ1-2|.|11|TRBV7-3|.
CASRLGLGYTF
TGTGCCAGCCGCCTCGGGTTAGGCTACACCTTC
>TRBJ2-1|few|15|TRBV4-3|.
CASSHLPGGGNEQFF
TGCGCCAGCAGCCACCTCCCCGGAGGGGGGAATGAGCAGTTCTTC
>TRBJ1-2|.|15|TRBV5-1|.
CASSLIPGRDYGYTF
TGCGCCAGCAGCTTGATACCGGGACGAGACTATGGCTACACCTTC
>TRBJ1-2|.|12|TRBV29-1|TRBD1
CSVRQGSRGYTF
TGCAGCGTGCGACAGGGGTCGAGGGGCTACACCTTC
>TRBJ2-7|many|16|TRBV3-1|TRBD2
CASTPRKGTSNYEQYF
TGTGCCAGCACCCCGAGAAAGGGGACTAGCAATTACGAGCAGTACTTC
>TRBJ2-5|many|13|TRBV4-3|.
CASSLILGETQYF
TGCGCCAGCAGCCTAATACTTGGGGAGACCCAGTACTTC
>TRBJ1-2|few|14|TRBV7-3|.
CASSPHPGNYGYTF
TGTGCCAGCAGTCCTCATCCGGGGAACTATGGCTACACCTTC
>TRBJ2-1|.|17|TRBV7-2|.
CASTPFPTEWDWNEQFF
TGTGCCAGCACCCCTTTCCCGACGGAATGGGATTGGAATGAGCAGTTCTTC
>TRBJ2-1|.|17|TRBV19|TRBD2
CASSIARTSGGYNEQFF
TGTGCCAGTAGTATAGCCCGGACTAGCGGGGGATACAATGAGCAGTTCTTC
>TRBJ2-2|few|17|TRBV6-5|TRBD2
CASSYPLAGEGTGELFF
TGTGCCAGCAGTTACCCCCTAGCGGGAGAAGGCACCGGGGAGCTGTTTTTT
>TRBJ2-5|few|15|TRBV12-3/TRBV12-4|.
CASSLAGFTSETQYF
TGTGCCAGCAGTTTAGCGGGTTTTACTTCGGAGACCCAGTACTTC
>TRBJ2-1|many|14|TRBV12-3/TRBV12-4|TRBD2
CASSPRLAGNEQFF
TGTGCCAGCAGCCCCCGACTAGCGGGCAATGAGCAGTTCTTC
>TRBJ1-6|few|13|TRBV19|.
CASRRTANSPLHF
TGTGCCAGCCGTAGGACAGCCAATTCACCCCTCCACTTT
>TRBJ2-7|.|17|TRBV27|.
CASSLEGGTIRPGEQYF
TGTGCCAGCAGTTTAGAGGGGGGGACTATCAGACCGGGCGAGCAGTACTTC
>TRBJ2-2|.|18|TRBV4-1|TRBD2
CASSQDPTGGGIAGELFF
TGCGCCAGCAGCCAAGACCCAACGGGAGGAGGAATTGCCGGGGAGCTGTTTTTT
>TRBJ2-1|.|14|TRBV18|.
CASSPLPRDNEQFF
TGTGCCAGCTCACCACTACCGAGGGACAATGAGCAGTTCTTC
>TRBJ2-3|few|18|TRBV11-2|.
CASSLVGSIGGRTDTQYF
TGTGCCAGCAGCTTAGTGGGGAGTATCGGGGGCCGCACAGATACGCAGTATTTT
>TRBJ2-2|.|16|TRBV2|TRBD2
CASSGSSGKVTGELFF
TGTGCCAGCAGTGGGTCTAGCGGGAAGGTGACCGGGGAGCTGTTTTTT
>TRBJ2-7|.|17|TRBV12-3/TRBV12-4|.
CASSFLPGPPRGYEQYF
TGTGCCAGCAGTTTCCTCCCTGGGCCCCCGAGGGGCTACGAGCAGTACTTC
>TRBJ1-1|few|12|TRBV11-3|.
CASSYQANEAFF
TGTGCCAGCAGCTATCAGGCGAATGAAGCTTTCTTT
>TRBJ1-2|few|13|TRBV7-9|.
CASSLGEGYGYTF
TGTGCCAGCAGCCTAGGGGAGGGCTATGGCTACACCTTC
>TRBJ2-7|many|14|TRBV3-1|TRBD2
CASSRGTSGYEQYF
TGTGCCAGCAGCCGAGGGACTAGCGGCTACGAGCAGTACTTC
>TRBJ2-1|few|16|TRBV29-1|TRBD2
CSVEDTKRGTYNEQFF
TGCAGCGTTGAAGATACCAAGCGGGGGACCTACAATGAGCAGTTCTTC
>TRBJ1-2|.|14|TRBV5-4|TRBD1
CASSVDRARYGYTF
TGTGCCAGCAGCGTGGACAGGGCCCGATATGGCTACACCTTC
>TRBJ1-2|many|13|TRBV2|.
CASGAEANYGYTF
TGTGCCAGCGGGGCAGAAGCTAACTATGGCTACACCTTC